One and the same sample provided the 25 T cell receptor beta chains below, sequenced in a study of blood T cell repertoires in COVID-19. This table comes from immunoSEQ multiplex PCR, and its TCRdb copy is limited to in-frame clones, with some not included. This table has some 260,000 clones, roughly 88% appearing once. Input material: peripheral blood. These receptors all stem from a woman between 70 and 85 years old with COVID-19, enrolled during active disease.

Only a few counts were recorded for this clone. The chain couples TRBV13 to TRBJ2-7; TRBD1 agrees at 11 bases. From germline, CDR1 is PRHDT and CDR2 FYEKMQ (reference sequence). Trimming cost V 6 bases and J 5 bases; bases outside gene matches: 9. This CDR3 is 15 amino acids long. CDR3 DNA sequence: TGTGCCAGCAGTTTGGACAGGGGGCGCAGAAACGAGCAGTACTTC. Its protein is CASSLDRGRRNEQYF. The full variable domain, completed using reference TRBV13 and TRBJ2-7, is AAGVIQSPRHLIKEKRETATLKCYPIPRHDTVYWYQQGPGQDPQFLISFYEKMQSDKGSIPDRFSAQQFSDYHSELNMSSLELGDSALYFCASSLDRGRRNEQYFGPGTRLTVT.

In this sample, this clone turned up once. J is TRBJ2-7 and V is TRBV27; D remains ambiguous. The CDR3 contains 14 residues. Germline CDR1 reads MNHEY; CDR2 reads SMNVEV (reference sequence). Trimming removed 1 base from V and 0 bases from J, with 7 bases in between. The CDR3, as DNA: TGTGCCAGCAGTTTATTGGCCCTCTCCTACGAGCAGTACTTC. Protein: CASSLLALSYEQYF.

The CDR3 region is CASSDYAGGVSYGYTF. In DNA, the CDR3 is TGTGCCAGCAGTGATTACGCAGGGGGCGTTAGCTATGGCTACACCTTC. The genes are TRBV6-1 and TRBJ1-2; TRBD1 matches at 8 bases. After removal of 3 bases from V and 4 bases from J, the junction contained 10 bases not matched to a gene. The CDR3 length is 16 residues. Germline V CDR1 and CDR2: MNHNS, SASEGT.

V is TRBV19 and J is TRBJ2-1; D uncertain. The ends were cut back, 1 base at V and 11 bases at J, with 15 bases in the middle. The CDR3 totals 14 residues. Germline assignment: CDR1 LNHDA and CDR2 SQIVND (reference sequence). CDR3 nucleotide sequence: TGTGCCAGTAGTATAGGGTCAAGTAGCCCAAAGCAGTTCTTC. Translated: CASSIGSSSPKQFF.

The rearrangement uses TRBV30 and TRBJ2-1; 10 bases map to TRBD1. There are 13 residues in the CDR3. V was pared by 5 bases and J by 8 bases, with 6 bases of the junction left unmatched. The V gene's germline CDR1 is GTSNPN and CDR2 SVGIG (reference sequence). CDR3 loop: CAWAADRGDEQFF. CDR3 nucleotides: TGTGCCTGGGCGGCGGACAGGGGGGATGAGCAGTTCTTC.

The chain recombines TRBV18 with TRBJ1-4; maybe TRBD1 (6 bases). The CDR3 has 17 residues. V was trimmed by 2 bases and J by 7 bases, leaving 20 bases between them. Germline CDR1 KGHSH, CDR2 LQKENI. The DNA for the CDR3 is TGTGCCAGCTCACCAAGGGCAGGGGTATCGGTAATTGAAAAACTGTTTTTT. This gives the protein CASSPRAGVSVIEKLFF.

A few counts support this clone. The V and J genes are TRBV18 and TRBJ1-5; 7 nucleotides line up with TRBD1. Germline V CDR1 and CDR2: KGHSH, LQKENI. Trimming removed 4 bases from V and 6 bases from J; junction bases left unmatched: 12. The CDR3 covers 16 residues. The CDR3 sequence is CASSRTTSGGGQPQHF. CDR3 DNA: TGTGCCAGCTCACGCACCACCTCAGGGGGAGGTCAGCCCCAGCATTTT. The full variable domain, completed using reference TRBV18 and TRBJ1-5, is NAGVMQNPRHLVRRRGQEARLRCSPMKGHSHVYWYRQLPEEGLKFMVYLQKENIIDESGMPKERFSAEFPKEGPSILRIQQVVRGDSAAYFCASSRTTSGGGQPQHFGDGTRLSIL.

The chain uses TRBV24-1 and TRBJ2-1; D perhaps matches TRBD1 (5 bases). The CDR3 totals 16 residues. V gave up 2 bases and J gave up 0 bases, with 10 bases separating them. CDR1 and CDR2 from the germline V gene are KGHDR and SFDVKD. DNA of the CDR3: TGTGCCACCAGTGATTCCCAGGGTATCTCCTACAATGAGCAGTTCTTC. Its translation is CATSDSQGISYNEQFF.

The chain links TRBV14 to TRBJ2-7; the match to TRBD1 covers 9 bases. V lost 4 bases, J lost 6 bases, and 7 bases stayed unmatched. CDR3 size: 14 residues. The germline V gene encodes CDR1 SGHDN and CDR2 FVKESK. CDR3 amino acids: CASSRDRAVAEQYF. CDR3 in DNA: TGTGCCAGCAGCCGGGACAGGGCGGTTGCCGAGCAGTACTTC.

This clone was found once. The chain joins TRBV28 to TRBJ1-5; the match to TRBD1 covers 9 bases. V shed 8 bases, J shed 3 bases, and the junction held 8 bases outside the gene matches. CDR3 length equals 15 residues. The germline gives CDR1 MDHEN, CDR2 SYDVKM. CDR3 region: CASLTGGETNQPQHF. The CDR3, as DNA: TGTGCCAGCCTTACAGGGGGCGAGACCAATCAGCCCCAGCATTTT.

The chain employs TRBV7-9 and TRBJ1-2; 9 bases fit TRBD1. Germline V gene lookup returns CDR1 SEHNR and CDR2 FQNEAQ (reference sequence). This CDR3 comprises 16 residues. Trimming took 5 bases from V and 3 from J; bases not matched to a gene: 10. CDR3 bases: TGTGCCAGCAGCGGGCCGGGACAGGGAAAGGACTATGGCTACACCTTC. It specifies CASSGPGQGKDYGYTF.

This clone was observed a handful of times. V and J are TRBV3-1 (or the pseudogene TRBV3-2) and TRBJ2-2; 8 bases align to TRBD1. The germline CDR1 and CDR2 sequences are LGHDT and YNNKEL (reference sequence). The CDR3 is 14 amino acids. V lost 6 bases to trimming and J lost 4 bases; unmatched junction nucleotides: 4. The CDR3 DNA follows: TGTGCCAGCAGACGACAGGGGTCCACCGGGGAGCTGTTTTTT. Protein: CASRRQGSTGELFF.

This chain joins TRBV5-4 and TRBJ2-7; a possible D gene is TRBD1 (5 bases). Trimming removed 4 bases at V and 1 base at J, with 9 bases between. CDR3 length: 13 residues. Per germline, CDR1 SGHNT and CDR2 YYREEE (reference sequence). The CDR3 is CASSARQSYEQYF. The CDR3 nucleotides read TGTGCCAGCAGCGCCAGACAGTCCTACGAGCAGTACTTC.

Details on this clone: Germline and junction disagree at one end, which may indicate a read error. The CDR3 DNA follows: TGTGCTAGCAGCTTAGACGGGACTAGTGAAGAGACCCAGTACTTC. Its translation is CASSLDGTSEETQYF. The gene calls are TRBV7-7 and TRBJ2-5; 8 nucleotides match TRBD2. Per the germline V gene, CDR1 is SSHAT and CDR2 is FNYEAQ (reference sequence). The CDR3 has 15 residues.

This sequence joins TRBV6-5 and TRBJ1-6, with TRBD1 as a possible D gene (5 bases). CDR1 is MNHEY, CDR2 SVGAGI, per germline. Trimming took 5 bases from V and 7 from J, leaving 15 bases between them. There are 15 residues in the CDR3. CDR3 sequence reads: CASSIGRGSNSPLHF. CDR3 coding DNA: TGTGCCAGCAGTATCGGTAGGGGATCGAATTCACCCCTCCACTTT.

The J gene is TRBJ1-5, the V gene TRBV28, with D uncertain. The V end lost 7 bases, the J end lost 6 bases, and 19 bases lay between the germline ends. This CDR3 spans 15 amino acids. Germline V CDR1 and CDR2: MDHEN, SYDVKM. The CDR3 protein is CASKTPNPSSQPQHF. The CDR3 DNA reads as TGTGCCAGCAAGACACCAAATCCCTCGAGTCAGCCCCAGCATTTT.

Here the CDR3 DNA reads TGTGCCAGCAGCCGAAGTCGGGGGGTCGGAGAAAAACTGTTTTTT. Protein product: CASSRSRGVGEKLFF. The chain has TRBV14 and TRBJ1-4; a possible D gene is TRBD1 (5 bases). Trimming shortened V by 4 bases and J by 8 bases, and 17 bases separated the two germline ends. CDR1 and CDR2 from the germline V gene are SGHDN and FVKESK. This CDR3 has 15 amino acids.

The chain joins TRBV28 to TRBJ2-2, with D possibly matching TRBD2 (5 bases). Trimming stripped 8 bases from V and 7 bases from J, with 11 bases between. The CDR3 runs 12 residues. Germline V gene data show CDR1 as MDHEN and CDR2 as SYDVKM. The CDR3 DNA is TGTGCCAGCGACCGGGGAGACGGGGAGCTGTTTTTT. This codes for CASDRGDGELFF.

In this sample, this clone turned up a few times. This CDR3 reads CASSAQMGTGGWGYTF. Here the CDR3 DNA reads TGTGCCAGTAGTGCCCAGATGGGGACAGGGGGCTGGGGCTACACCTTC. The chain joins TRBV19 to TRBJ1-2; 12 bases agree with TRBD1. This CDR3 region has 16 residues. J gave up 8 bases and V 5 bases, and 12 bases lay outside the gene matches. Per germline, CDR1 LNHDA and CDR2 SQIVND (reference sequence). Supplemented by reference TRBV19 and TRBJ1-2, the full variable domain reads DGGITQSPKYLFRKEGQNVTLSCEQNLNHDAMYWYRQDPGQGLRLIYYSQIVNDFQKGDIAEGYSVSREKKESFPLTVTSAQKNPTAFYLCASSAQMGTGGWGYTFGSGTRLTVV.

In this sample, this clone turned up once. The chain recombines TRBV28 with TRBJ2-7, with a tentative D call TRBD2 (7 bases). Per the germline V gene, CDR1 is MDHEN and CDR2 is SYDVKM. V was trimmed by 8 bases and J by 7 bases, leaving 18 bases between them. The CDR3 extends over 13 amino acids. CDR3 sequence (DNA): TGTGCCAGCTCTGGCGGGGGCTGGGGAGAGCAGTACTTC. This translates into CASSGGGWGEQYF.

This sequence joins TRBV27 and TRBJ1-3; D is perhaps TRBD1 (5 bases). This CDR3 spans 15 amino acids. The V gene's germline CDR1 is MNHEY and CDR2 SMNVEV (reference sequence). V lost 10 bases, J lost 0 bases, and 16 bases lay in between. The CDR3 loop reads CATRAGDHSGNTIYF. The CDR3 DNA sequence: TGTGCCACCAGAGCGGGGGACCACTCTGGAAACACCATATATTTT.

This clone has a single count. Other DNA sequences from this sample encode an identical CDR3 as well. The J gene is TRBJ1-5, the V gene TRBV12-3 or TRBV12-4; D uncertain. Trimming took 3 bases from V and 3 from J, leaving 6 bases between them. The CDR3 contains 13 residues. In DNA form, the CDR3 reads TGTGCCAGCAGTTTGGGCCCCAATCAGCCCCAGCATTTT. This codes for CASSLGPNQPQHF.

The chain combines TRBV15 with TRBJ1-1; TRBD1 matches 7 bases. From germline, CDR1 is LNHNV and CDR2 YYDKDF (reference sequence). With 4 bases clipped from V and 13 bases from J, the junction kept 9 bases outside the gene matches. The CDR3 is 12 amino acids. The CDR3 DNA sequence: TGTGCCACCAGCATGGGGTCTCAGGGGGTTTTCTTT. This encodes CATSMGSQGVFF.

The chain employs TRBV5-1 and TRBJ2-2; D perhaps matches TRBD2 (6 bases). There are 13 residues in the CDR3. CDR1 and CDR2 from the germline V gene are SGHRS and YFSETQ. Between the trimmed V and J ends, which lost 5 bases and 4 bases, there was a span of 9 bases. The CDR3 region is CASREGFTGELFF. DNA of the CDR3: TGCGCCAGCAGGGAGGGGTTCACCGGGGAGCTGTTTTTT.

V gene TRBV29-1 combines with J gene TRBJ1-1; perhaps TRBD1 as D (5 bases). This CDR3 contains 16 residues. CDR1 and CDR2 (germline): SQVTM, ANQGSEA. Between the trimmed V and J ends, which lost 4 bases and 1 base, there was a span of 19 bases. CDR3 bases: TGCAGCGTTGTAAGTCGACAGAACCACGGGAACACTGAAGCTTTCTTT. This sequence encodes CSVVSRQNHGNTEAFF.